This T cell receptor (beta chain) was found in a study of spatial heterogeneity in lung cancer. Study overall: A strong correlation was found between TCR transcript counts in tumor regions and a T cell module score derived from matched bulk RNA-seq.

Time point meaning: sample taken at primary tumor resection. The donors were 55 to 80 patients with non-small cell lung cancer that was early-stage and untreated. In each case, whole RNA from tumor, nontumor lung or frozen PBMC was sequenced unsorted. Study findings and constraints: One measure, the expanded intratumoral alpha and beta TCR count, tracked tumor mutation counts.

Each TCR cDNA molecule bore a unique molecular identifier. Via MiXCR, TCRdb re-called the 5' RACE reads, giving one row per CDR3 protein. The sample shows about 7,200 distinct CDR3 sequences, about 10% of them seen only once. This clonotype was found a few times. Antigen specificity is unknown. The germline V gene has CDR1 SGHRS and CDR2 YFSETQ. The CDR3 is 15 residues long. Trimming took 4 bases from V and 0 from J; bases not matched to a gene: 7. This rearrangement joins TRBV5-1 to TRBJ2-7; TRBD2 matches at 7 bases. Specimen: lung tumor tissue, collected at surgery. This clonotype originated in a female donor with early-stage non-small cell lung cancer. The CDR3: CASSVTWGGSYEQYF. The CDR3 nucleotides are TGCGCCAGCAGCGTGACATGGGGGGGCTCCTACGAGCAGTACTTC.